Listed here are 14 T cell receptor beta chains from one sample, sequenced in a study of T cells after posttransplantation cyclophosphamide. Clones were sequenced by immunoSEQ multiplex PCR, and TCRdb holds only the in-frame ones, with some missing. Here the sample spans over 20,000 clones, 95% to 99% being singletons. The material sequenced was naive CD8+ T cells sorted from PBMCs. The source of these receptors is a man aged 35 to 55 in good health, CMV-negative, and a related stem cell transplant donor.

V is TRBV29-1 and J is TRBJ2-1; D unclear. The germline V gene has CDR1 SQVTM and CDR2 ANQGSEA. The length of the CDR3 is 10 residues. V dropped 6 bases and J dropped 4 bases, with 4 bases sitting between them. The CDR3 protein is CSVYYNEQFF. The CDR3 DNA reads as TGCAGCGTGTATTACAATGAGCAGTTCTTC.

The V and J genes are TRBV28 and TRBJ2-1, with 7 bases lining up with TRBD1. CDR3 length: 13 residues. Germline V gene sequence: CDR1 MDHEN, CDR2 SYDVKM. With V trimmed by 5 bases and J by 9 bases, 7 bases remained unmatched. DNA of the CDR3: TGTGCCAGCAGTATAGGGACAGCCGGTGAGCAGTTCTTC. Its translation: CASSIGTAGEQFF.

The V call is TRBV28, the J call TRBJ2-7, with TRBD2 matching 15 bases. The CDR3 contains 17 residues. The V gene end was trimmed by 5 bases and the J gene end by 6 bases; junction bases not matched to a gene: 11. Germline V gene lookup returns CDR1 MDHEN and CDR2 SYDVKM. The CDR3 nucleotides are TGTGCCAGCAGTCTACCCGGGACTAGCGGGAGGAGTAGCGAGCAGTACTTC. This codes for CASSLPGTSGRSSEQYF.

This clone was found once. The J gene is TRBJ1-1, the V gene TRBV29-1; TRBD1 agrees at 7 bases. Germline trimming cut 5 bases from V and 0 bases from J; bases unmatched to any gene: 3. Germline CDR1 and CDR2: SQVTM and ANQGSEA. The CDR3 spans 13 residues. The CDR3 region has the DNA TGCAGCGTTTCGACAGGGATGAACACTGAAGCTTTCTTT. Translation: CSVSTGMNTEAFF.

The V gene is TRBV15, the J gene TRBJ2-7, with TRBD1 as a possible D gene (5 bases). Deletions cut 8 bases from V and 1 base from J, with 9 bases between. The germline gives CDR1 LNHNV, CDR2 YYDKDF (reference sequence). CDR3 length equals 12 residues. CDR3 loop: CATGQGSYEQYF. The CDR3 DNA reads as TGTGCCACCGGCCAGGGATCCTACGAGCAGTACTTC.

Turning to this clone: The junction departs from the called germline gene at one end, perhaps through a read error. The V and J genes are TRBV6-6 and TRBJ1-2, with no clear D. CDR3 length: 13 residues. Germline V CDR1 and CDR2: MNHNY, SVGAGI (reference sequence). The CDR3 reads CASSSDPFGSAIF. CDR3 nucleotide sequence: TGTGCCAGCAGCAGCGACCCTTTCGGGTCGGCTATCTTC.

The CDR3 DNA is TGTGCCAGCAGCTTCAGCGGTGAGCAGTTCTTC. Its protein product is CASSFSGEQFF. The chain joins TRBV7-2 to TRBJ2-1; TRBD2 might be the D (5 bases). Germline CDR1 reads SGHTA; CDR2 reads FQGNSA. V was pared by 3 bases and J by 9 bases, with 6 bases between. The CDR3 is made up of 11 amino acids.

The CDR3 sequence: CASSLEGGGDEQYF. The CDR3 region has the DNA TGCGCCAGCAGCTTGGAAGGGGGAGGGGACGAGCAGTACTTC. The J gene is TRBJ2-7, the V gene TRBV5-1, with D perhaps TRBD2 (7 bases). This CDR3 is built from 14 residues. Germline V CDR1 and CDR2: SGHRS, YFSETQ. The V end lost 0 bases, the J end lost 5 bases, and 12 bases lay between the germline ends.

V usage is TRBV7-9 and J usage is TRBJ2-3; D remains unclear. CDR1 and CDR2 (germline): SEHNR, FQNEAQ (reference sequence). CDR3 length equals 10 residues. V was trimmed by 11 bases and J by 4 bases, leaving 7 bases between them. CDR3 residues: CAPSADTQYF. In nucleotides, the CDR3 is TGTGCCCCCTCCGCAGATACGCAGTATTTT.

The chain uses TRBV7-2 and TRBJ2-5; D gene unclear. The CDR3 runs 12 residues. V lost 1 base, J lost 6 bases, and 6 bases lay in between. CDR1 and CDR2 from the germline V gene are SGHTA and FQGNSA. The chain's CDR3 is CASSLGFKTQYF. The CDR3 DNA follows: TGTGCCAGCAGCTTAGGTTTCAAGACCCAGTACTTC. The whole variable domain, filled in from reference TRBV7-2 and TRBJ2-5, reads GAGVSQSPSNKVTEKGKDVELRCDPISGHTALYWYRQSLGQGLEFLIYFQGNSAPDKSGLPSDRFSAERTGGSVSTLTIQRTQQEDSAVYLCASSLGFKTQYFGPGTRLLVL.

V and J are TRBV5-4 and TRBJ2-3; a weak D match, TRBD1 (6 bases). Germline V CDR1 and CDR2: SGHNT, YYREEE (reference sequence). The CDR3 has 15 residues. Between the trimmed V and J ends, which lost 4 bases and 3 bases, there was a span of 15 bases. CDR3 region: CASSGRDTQTDTQYF. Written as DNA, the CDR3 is TGTGCCAGCAGCGGCCGGGACACCCAAACAGATACGCAGTATTTT.

CDR3 region: CASSLAFPYEQYF. As DNA, the CDR3 is TGTGCCAGCAGCTTAGCCTTTCCCTACGAGCAGTACTTC. The rearrangement uses TRBV11-2 and TRBJ2-7, with unresolved D. Germline V CDR1 and CDR2: SGHAT, FQNNGV. This CDR3 comprises 13 residues. Trimming took 1 base from V and 2 from J, leaving 6 bases between them.

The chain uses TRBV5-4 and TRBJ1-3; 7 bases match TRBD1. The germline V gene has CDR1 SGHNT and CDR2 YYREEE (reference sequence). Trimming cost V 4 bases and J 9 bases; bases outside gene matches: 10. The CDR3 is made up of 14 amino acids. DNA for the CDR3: TGTGCCAGCAGCACCGGACAGGCTGCCGGCACCATATATTTT. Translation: CASSTGQAAGTIYF.

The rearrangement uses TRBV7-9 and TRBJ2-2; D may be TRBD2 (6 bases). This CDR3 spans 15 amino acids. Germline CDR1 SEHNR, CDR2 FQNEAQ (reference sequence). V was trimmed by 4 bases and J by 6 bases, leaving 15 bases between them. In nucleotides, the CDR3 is TGTGCCAGCAGCTCCCCTTCGACTAGGGCCGGGGAGCTGTTTTTT. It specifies CASSSPSTRAGELFF.